This passage covers 4 T cell receptor beta chains from one sample sequenced in a study of OX40 agonist ivuxolimab in advanced cancers. The assay was immunoSEQ multiplex PCR, and TCRdb's table has in-frame clones only and misses some. The repertoire consists of around 66,000 clones, with about nine tenths occurring once and the leading ten covering approximately 1.2%. The material sequenced was CD4+ or CD8+ T cells sorted from blood, taken in a trial of the OX40 agonist ivuxolimab. Receptors were obtained from an adult with an advanced solid tumor such as melanoma, head and neck, liver or kidney cancer.

This clone was recorded many times. The V call is TRBV6-1, the J call TRBJ1-2; no reliable D call. The V gene's germline CDR1 is MNHNS and CDR2 SASEGT. V was trimmed by 5 bases and J by 2 bases, leaving 0 bases between them. The CDR3 runs to 10 residues. Here the CDR3 reads CASSNYGYTF. The DNA of the CDR3 is TGTGCCAGCAGTAACTATGGCTACACCTTC.

The genes are TRBV9 and TRBJ2-5, with D hard to call. CDR3 size: 15 residues. Germline lookup yields CDR1 SGDLS and CDR2 YYNGEE. Trimming shortened V by 0 bases and J by 5 bases, and 14 bases separated the two germline ends. This chain's CDR3 is CASSVVGTSGETQYF. The CDR3 nucleotides read TGTGCCAGCAGCGTAGTTGGCACGTCTGGGGAGACCCAGTACTTC.

The V call is TRBV4-1, the J call TRBJ2-3, with 8 bases matching TRBD1. The CDR3 is made up of 16 amino acids. The germline CDR1 and CDR2 sequences are MGHRA and YSYEKL. J was trimmed by 4 bases and V by 1 base; bases with no gene match: 7. CDR3 nucleotides: TGCGCCAGCAGCCAAGGGGGGGACAGGTCCGCAGATACGCAGTATTTT. It translates to CASSQGGDRSADTQYF.

V usage is TRBV11-2 and J usage is TRBJ2-7; maybe TRBD1 (5 bases). V shed 3 bases and J shed 1 base, with 10 bases lying between them. Germline values: CDR1 SGHAT, CDR2 FQNNGV. This CDR3 comprises 14 residues. As DNA, the CDR3 is TGTGCCAGCAGCTTGGACACCGTATCCTACGAGCAGTACTTC. Translating gives CASSLDTVSYEQYF.